The TCR beta chain under discussion was sequenced for a study of vaccination effects on CD4 cells after COVID-19. Overall study: Each participant was given two doses of one vaccine (BNT162b2 or mRNA-1273).

Around day 10 of culture, CD4+ T cells were separated out. Nucleocapsid antibodies stayed negative before and after vaccination, showing no earlier SARS-CoV-2 infection. The repertoire was sequenced with immunoSEQ multiplex PCR; TCRdb's copy has only in-frame clones and lacks some. This table holds approximately 40,000 clones, around 76% found once. This clone was found a few times. Its antigen is currently unknown. CDR3 length equals 12 residues. V lost 6 bases to trimming and J lost 0 bases, with 5 bases between them. Germline V gene lookup returns CDR1 ENHRY and CDR2 SYGVKD. This clonotype was sampled from a human donor who received a COVID-19 vaccine. The sequenced sample was CD4+ T cells from PBMCs cultured without peptide, obtained before COVID-19 vaccination. The gene calls are TRBV10-3 and TRBJ1-1; the D gene is possibly TRBD1 (5 bases). CDR3: CAIRGVNTEAFF. CDR3 bases: TGTGCCATCAGGGGGGTGAACACTGAAGCTTTCTTT.